These 21 T cell receptor beta chains were all obtained from the same sample, sequenced in a study of blood T cell repertoires in COVID-19 (TCRdb year 2020). Library preparation used the immunoSEQ multiplex PCR assay. TCRdb took over this immuneACCESS table, retaining in-frame rearrangements with V and J assigned. Such tables are incomplete; in checked studies, under half of the missing clones stem from an unresolved V gene, and the remainder is unexplained. The sample includes approximately 500,000 clones, with approximately 88% observed a single time. Less than 9% of the sample is taken by the ten largest. Sequencing was carried out using peripheral blood. The receptors here all came from a woman aged 50 to 60 with COVID-19, enrolled during active disease.

The chain joins TRBV18 to TRBJ1-1; 9 bases fit TRBD1. V shed 3 bases and J 3 bases; nucleotides not matched to a gene: 11. The CDR3 totals 17 residues. In germline, CDR1 is KGHSH, CDR2 LQKENI. This CDR3 reads CASSPSGTGRGDTEAFF. The CDR3, as DNA: TGTGCCAGCTCACCGTCCGGGACAGGGAGGGGGGACACTGAAGCTTTCTTT.

The chain joins TRBV7-9 to TRBJ2-3; 9 bases map to TRBD2. The germline V gene has CDR1 SEHNR and CDR2 FQNEAQ (reference sequence). This CDR3 is built from 14 residues. V gave up 4 bases and J gave up 6 bases; unmatched junction bases: 5. The CDR3 nucleotides read TGTGCCAGCAGCTGGGGCGGGGGGGCCGATACGCAGTATTTT. This codes for CASSWGGGADTQYF.

V is TRBV4-1 and J is TRBJ2-7; D uncertain. This CDR3 has 13 residues. Germline CDR1 MGHRA, CDR2 YSYEKL. V lost 0 bases and J 3 bases, leaving 6 bases between the germline ends. CDR3 nucleotides: TGCGCCAGCAGCCAAGATGAGAGCTACGAGCAGTACTTC. Amino acid sequence: CASSQDESYEQYF.

The V gene is TRBV7-9, the J gene TRBJ1-1; 10 bases fit TRBD1. This CDR3 region has 15 residues. Germline V gene data show CDR1 as SEHNR and CDR2 as FQNEAQ (reference sequence). V dropped 1 base and J dropped 5; count of bases not matched to a gene: 4. The CDR3 region has the DNA TGTGCCAGCAGCTTAGGACAGGGGGCAAGAACTGAAGCTTTCTTT. It specifies CASSLGQGARTEAFF.

This clone has a single count. CDR3 nucleotides: TGCGCCAGCAGCCCTTCGGCGGACATCTCTGGAAACACCATATATTTT. This sequence encodes CASSPSADISGNTIYF. V and J are TRBV5-1 and TRBJ1-3; perhaps TRBD1 as D (5 bases). V shed 4 bases and J shed 0 bases, with 14 bases lying between them. The length of the CDR3 is 16 residues. Germline values: CDR1 SGHRS, CDR2 YFSETQ. The variable domain in full, completed from reference TRBV5-1 and TRBJ1-3, reads KAGVTQTPRYLIKTRGQQVTLSCSPISGHRSVSWYQQTPGQGLQFLFEYFSETQRNKGNFPGRFSGRQFSNSRSEMNVSTLELGDSALYLCASSPSADISGNTIYFGEGSWLTVV.

The J gene is TRBJ1-1, the V gene TRBV6-5; 7 bases line up with TRBD1. Germline loops: CDR1 MNHEY, CDR2 SVGAGI. V lost 2 bases, J lost 6 bases, and 3 bases stayed unmatched. The CDR3 covers 13 residues. The CDR3 loop reads CASSYHGTAEAFF. The CDR3 DNA reads as TGTGCCAGCAGTTACCACGGGACAGCTGAAGCTTTCTTT.

This chain connects TRBV10-1 to TRBJ1-6; the D is unclear. This CDR3 has 11 residues. The V and J ends lost 10 bases and 10 bases respectively, with 11 bases between them. The germline CDR1 and CDR2 sequences are WNHNN and SYGVQD (reference sequence). Here the CDR3 DNA reads TGCGCCACCCCTAGAGGATCACCCCTCCACTTT. It translates to CATPRGSPLHF.

J is TRBJ2-3 and V is TRBV9; 8 nucleotides agree with TRBD2. The CDR3 extends over 16 amino acids. Looked up from germline, CDR1 is SGDLS and CDR2 is YYNGEE. V dropped 0 bases and J dropped 1; count of bases not matched to a gene: 4. CDR3 sequence reads: CASSVEGRGGTDTQYF. The CDR3, as DNA: TGTGCCAGCAGCGTAGAAGGGCGGGGGGGCACAGATACGCAGTATTTT.

The chain recombines TRBV27 with TRBJ2-5, with D possibly TRBD2 on 5 matching bases. The length of the CDR3 is 13 residues. CDR1 and CDR2 from the germline V gene are MNHEY and SMNVEV (reference sequence). The ends were cut back, 3 bases at V and 9 bases at J, with 14 bases in the middle. CDR3 sequence: CASSFRRLGAQYF. The CDR3 DNA is TGTGCCAGCAGTTTTCGGAGGCTGGGTGCCCAGTACTTC.

This clone was seen only once. The J gene is TRBJ2-3, the V gene TRBV5-6, with TRBD1 matching 9 bases. CDR1 is SGHDT, CDR2 YYEEEE, per germline. This CDR3 spans 16 amino acids. V shed 3 bases and J 3 bases; nucleotides not matched to a gene: 8. The CDR3 reads CASSSLTGGRTDTQYF. CDR3 bases: TGTGCCAGCAGCTCCTTGACAGGGGGACGGACAGATACGCAGTATTTT.

J is TRBJ2-3 and V is TRBV29-1; D is possibly TRBD2 (6 bases). Germline values: CDR1 SQVTM, CDR2 ANQGSEA. Trimming took 7 bases from V and 2 from J, leaving 10 bases between them. The CDR3 totals 12 residues. CDR3 nucleotides: TGCAGCGGGTCGGGGGACACAGATACGCAGTATTTT. It codes for CSGSGDTDTQYF.

This clone was seen only once. The V and J genes are TRBV20-1 and TRBJ2-2; 8 bases are shared with TRBD1. CDR1 is DFQATT and CDR2 is SNEGSKA in the germline V gene (reference sequence). V lost 3 bases, J lost 8 bases, and 11 bases stayed unmatched. The CDR3 consists of 15 residues. CDR3 bases: TGCAGTGCTAGTCCCCGGACAGGGTCCTTAGGGGAGCTGTTTTTT. It specifies CSASPRTGSLGELFF.

A few counts support this clone. CDR3 bases: TGCGCCAGCAGCTTGGAGGGAGGGGGAGTCCTCTATGGCTACACCTTC. Translating gives CASSLEGGGVLYGYTF. V is TRBV5-1 and J is TRBJ1-2, with D perhaps matching TRBD1 (6 bases). CDR1 is SGHRS and CDR2 is YFSETQ in the germline V gene. This CDR3 has 16 amino acids. Trimming took 0 bases from V and 4 from J, leaving 16 bases between them. Full variable domain (remainder filled in from reference TRBV5-1 and TRBJ1-2): KAGVTQTPRYLIKTRGQQVTLSCSPISGHRSVSWYQQTPGQGLQFLFEYFSETQRNKGNFPGRFSGRQFSNSRSEMNVSTLELGDSALYLCASSLEGGGVLYGYTFGSGTRLTVV.

The genes are TRBV7-9 and TRBJ2-3, with 10 bases matching TRBD2. The CDR3 runs 14 residues. From germline, CDR1 is SEHNR and CDR2 FQNEAQ (reference sequence). J lost 5 bases, V lost 4 bases, and 3 bases had no gene match. CDR3 coding DNA: TGTGCCAGCAGCTCCAGCGGGGGGGTAGATACGCAGTATTTT. Amino acid sequence: CASSSSGGVDTQYF.

Concerning this clone: This specimen includes other DNA sequences encoding the same CDR3. The chain recombines TRBV4-1 with TRBJ1-5; D gene uncertain. The V gene's germline CDR1 is MGHRA and CDR2 YSYEKL. The CDR3 runs to 13 residues. V was cut by 0 bases and J by 6 bases, with 6 bases left in between. The CDR3 DNA reads as TGCGCCAGCAGCCAAGATCGCGGTCAGCCCCAGCATTTT. Protein: CASSQDRGQPQHF.

V is TRBV7-8 and J is TRBJ1-1; D gene unclear. Trimming took 3 bases from V and 7 from J, leaving 21 bases between them. Germline V gene lookup returns CDR1 SGHVS and CDR2 FQNEAQ. This CDR3 spans 16 amino acids. CDR3 nucleotides: TGTGCCAGCAGCTTGGCTAACAGATTCTCTCATAGTGAAGCTTTCTTT. Translated, it gives CASSLANRFSHSEAFF.

The chain links TRBV15 to TRBJ2-5, with a possible D match to TRBD1 (6 bases). The CDR3 extends over 15 amino acids. V shed 2 bases and J shed 7 bases, with 17 bases lying between them. Germline CDR1 LNHNV, CDR2 YYDKDF (reference sequence). Written as DNA, the CDR3 is TGTGCCACCAGCAGATCCCTGGCAGGGGACGGGACCCAGTACTTC. Its protein is CATSRSLAGDGTQYF.

The gene calls are TRBV6-1 and TRBJ1-2, with D possibly being TRBD1 (5 bases). The CDR3 is made up of 14 amino acids. Germline CDR1 reads MNHNS; CDR2 reads SASEGT. Trimming shortened V by 2 bases and J by 6 bases, and 13 bases separated the two germline ends. The CDR3 DNA is TGTGCCAGCAGTGAATCCGTGGGGCTAGATGGCTACACCTTC. Translating it yields CASSESVGLDGYTF.

This clone appeared many times. The J gene is TRBJ2-1, the V gene TRBV4-1; TRBD2 aligns across 8 bases. Per the germline V gene, CDR1 is MGHRA and CDR2 is YSYEKL. The CDR3 sequence is 14 residues long. The trim removed 6 bases at V and 0 bases at J, leaving 1 base unmatched. The chain's CDR3 is CASSSGASYNEQFF. The CDR3 nucleotides read TGCGCCAGCAGTAGCGGGGCCTCCTACAATGAGCAGTTCTTC.

This sequence joins TRBV5-1 and TRBJ1-2, with D hard to call. Trimming left V 5 bases short and J 3 bases short, with 11 bases between. The CDR3 totals 13 residues. Germline assignment: CDR1 SGHRS and CDR2 YFSETQ. In nucleotides, the CDR3 is TGCGCCAGCAGGGTCGGGTTAGACTATGGCTACACCTTC. Translating gives CASRVGLDYGYTF. Full variable domain (rest looked up from reference TRBV5-1 and TRBJ1-2): KAGVTQTPRYLIKTRGQQVTLSCSPISGHRSVSWYQQTPGQGLQFLFEYFSETQRNKGNFPGRFSGRQFSNSRSEMNVSTLELGDSALYLCASRVGLDYGYTFGSGTRLTVV.

This chain uses TRBV19 with TRBJ2-7; TRBD1 is a possible D gene (5 bases). Per the germline V gene, CDR1 is LNHDA and CDR2 is SQIVND (reference sequence). CDR3 length: 16 amino acids. Trimming cost V 9 bases and J 0 bases, with 21 bases left between them. Written as DNA, the CDR3 is TGTGCCAGATGGATTACACCCCAGGGATACTCCTACGAGCAGTACTTC. The encoded protein is CARWITPQGYSYEQYF.